This T cell receptor beta chain was observed in a study of blood T cell repertoires in COVID-19. Looking at the study overall: COVID-19 samples from acute and convalescent phases originated in the United States, Italy and Spain.

Clones were sequenced by immunoSEQ multiplex PCR, and TCRdb holds only the in-frame ones, with some missing. The sample holds some 180,000 clones, around 80% seen once. Germline lookup yields CDR1 SNHLY and CDR2 FYNNEI. The CDR3 is 14 amino acids. Trimming left V 3 bases short and J 2 bases short, with 11 bases between. This clone was recorded a few times. V is TRBV2 and J is TRBJ2-7, with D unresolved. The sequencing sample was made of peripheral blood. This clonotype was sampled from an older woman with COVID-19, enrolled during active disease. The CDR3 sequence: CASSDAVFPYEQYF. Written as DNA, the CDR3 is TGTGCCAGCAGTGATGCAGTTTTCCCCTACGAGCAGTACTTC.